The 28 T cell receptor beta chains listed next were all sequenced from one sample in a study of T cells in Graves' hyperthyroidism and ophthalmopathy (dated by TCRdb to about 2019). Preparation of the library involved multiplex PCR. The run used an Illumina HiSeq 2000. Amplification of TCR beta CDR3 regions was carried out from RNA transcripts. For the first round of RT-PCR on the TCR CDR3, the HTBI primer set was used together with the Qiagen OneStep RT-PCR kit. The public reads were reprocessed in TCRdb via fastp at Q25 and MiXCR, keeping in-frame beta chains. Each record represents a unique CDR3 protein, reported with the most common genes and DNA among its rows. The sample table holds hundreds of thousands of distinct CDR3 sequences, of which about 16% were seen once. Less than 3.5% of the sample goes to the ten largest clones. Sequences were obtained from blood. These receptors all come from a woman in her forties with Graves' ophthalmopathy.

The chain carries TRBV20-1 and TRBJ2-1; D is possibly TRBD2 (6 bases). This CDR3 spans 13 amino acids. Germline V gene data show CDR1 as DFQATT and CDR2 as SNEGSKA (reference sequence). V lost 7 bases and J lost 6, with 16 bases in between. The CDR3 DNA reads as TGCAGTGTCAACTCTCTGGGAGGCAATGAGCAGTTCTTC. Its protein product is CSVNSLGGNEQFF.

The chain links TRBV12-3 or TRBV12-4 to TRBJ2-3; tentative D call: TRBD2 (6 bases). CDR3 length equals 14 residues. The germline V and J ends were trimmed by 6 bases and 7 bases, with 17 bases remaining between them. CDR3 protein: CASSQAPAGYTQYF. In nucleotides, the CDR3 is TGTGCCAGCAGCCAAGCGCCAGCGGGCTATACGCAGTATTTT.

This sequence joins TRBV6-1 and TRBJ2-2; 7 bases are a match to TRBD1. Germline V gene data show CDR1 as MNHNS and CDR2 as SASEGT. V gave up 6 bases and J gave up 2 bases; unmatched junction bases: 6. The CDR3 extends over 15 amino acids. The CDR3 here is CASRQTGVNTGELFF. DNA of the CDR3: TGTGCCAGCAGACAAACAGGGGTAAACACCGGGGAGCTGTTTTTT.

The DNA for the CDR3 is TGTGCCAGCAGCGGGACTCTGCTGGGAGAGCAGTTCTTC. Its protein is CASSGTLLGEQFF. The chain joins TRBV2 to TRBJ2-1; D possibly corresponds to TRBD2 (6 bases). V was cut by 6 bases and J by 10 bases, with 16 bases left in between. The CDR3 totals 13 residues. CDR1 is SNHLY, CDR2 FYNNEI, per germline.

Notes on this clonotype: Possible read error: a much larger clone is one base away. The chain recombines TRBV7-2 with TRBJ1-1, with D perhaps matching TRBD1 (6 bases). The CDR3 runs to 15 residues. The V gene's germline CDR1 is SGHTA and CDR2 FQGNSA. Here the CDR3 DNA reads TGTGCCAGAAGCTTATGGGGGGGGCCTACATCTGAAGCTTTCTTT. As protein: CARSLWGGPTSEAFF.

This clonotype was picked up many times. The rearrangement links TRBV2 to TRBJ2-7; 8 positions match TRBD1. The CDR3 consists of 14 residues. Germline V gene lookup returns CDR1 SNHLY and CDR2 FYNNEI. Trimming took 7 bases from V and 6 from J; bases not matched to a gene: 11. The CDR3 loop reads CASKRDRTDGEQYF. The CDR3 DNA reads as TGTGCCAGCAAAAGGGACAGGACCGACGGCGAGCAGTACTTC. The variable domain in full, with the rest retrieved from reference TRBV2 and TRBJ2-7, is EPEVTQTPSHQVTQMGQEVILRCVPISNHLYFYWYRQILGQKVEFLVSFYNNEISEKSEIFDDQFSVERPDGSNFTLKIRSTKLEDSAMYFCASKRDRTDGEQYFGPGTRLTVT.

V gene TRBV30 combines with J gene TRBJ1-2, with no clear D. There are 15 residues in the CDR3. The V and J ends lost 0 bases and 0 bases respectively, with 11 bases between them. Per germline, CDR1 GTSNPN and CDR2 SVGIG (reference sequence). The CDR3 DNA reads as TGTGCCTGGAGTGTACGGCAGGTCGCTAACTATGGCTACACCTTC. It translates to CAWSVRQVANYGYTF.

This sequence joins TRBV7-9 and TRBJ2-1; 7 bases match TRBD2. The CDR3 is made up of 15 amino acids. V lost 2 bases and J lost 5; bases outside the gene matches: 6. From germline, CDR1 is SEHNR and CDR2 FQNEAQ (reference sequence). The chain's CDR3 is CASSLHLAEDNEQFF. The DNA of the CDR3 is TGTGCCAGCAGCTTACATCTAGCGGAAGACAATGAGCAGTTCTTC.

This clonotype has at least ten counts. The CDR3 coding sequence is TGTGCCAGCAGCCAAGATTGGGACAGGGGGCCGGATGGCTACACCTTC. Translated: CASSQDWDRGPDGYTF. The V call is TRBV3-1, the J call TRBJ1-2; TRBD1 matches at 12 bases. V was pared by 0 bases and J by 6 bases, with 5 bases of the junction left unmatched. CDR1 is LGHDT, CDR2 YNNKEL, per germline (reference sequence). The CDR3 is made up of 16 amino acids.

The rearrangement links TRBV18 to TRBJ2-1; tentatively, D is TRBD1 (6 bases). Germline loops: CDR1 KGHSH, CDR2 LQKENI. Trimming pared 5 bases from V and 8 bases from J, leaving 16 bases between. The CDR3 consists of 14 residues. CDR3 in amino acids: CASSTGGRSDEQFF. CDR3 DNA sequence: TGTGCCAGCTCAACTGGGGGCCGAAGCGATGAGCAGTTCTTC.

This clonotype was seen more than once but under ten times. The chain carries TRBV6-2 or TRBV6-3 and TRBJ1-5, with D possibly being TRBD1 (5 bases). This CDR3 region has 15 residues. Trimming removed 6 bases from V and 1 base from J, with 13 bases in between. Germline V lookup: CDR1 MNHEY, CDR2 SVGEGT. The CDR3 nucleotides are TGTGCCAGCAGCCCCAACTGGGACAGCAATCAGCCCCAGCATTTT. Its protein is CASSPNWDSNQPQHF.

This chain links TRBV20-1 with TRBJ2-7, with 11 positions matching TRBD2. The V gene's germline CDR1 is DFQATT and CDR2 SNEGSKA (reference sequence). V trimming: 3 bases; J trimming: 3 bases; junction bases outside the gene matches: 7. The CDR3 runs 15 residues. Here the CDR3 reads CSARDSGRALYEQYF. CDR3 in DNA: TGCAGTGCTAGGGATAGCGGGAGGGCCCTCTACGAGCAGTACTTC.

This clonotype was observed many times. J is TRBJ2-7 and V is TRBV5-1, with 9 bases matching TRBD2. Germline V CDR1 and CDR2: SGHRS, YFSETQ. The trim removed 0 bases at V and 4 bases at J, leaving 5 bases unmatched. This CDR3 comprises 15 residues. CDR3 protein: CASSLVASGIYEQYF. The CDR3 coding sequence is TGCGCCAGCAGCTTGGTCGCTAGCGGGATATACGAGCAGTACTTC.

The chain uses TRBV28 and TRBJ1-2; no clear D gene. Per the germline V gene, CDR1 is MDHEN and CDR2 is SYDVKM. The CDR3 is 13 amino acids. The V gene lost 5 bases and the J gene lost 2 bases, with 9 bases spanning the gap. This chain's CDR3 is CASSTGRNYGYTF. The CDR3 nucleotides read TGTGCCAGCAGTACGGGCCGGAACTATGGCTACACCTTC.

The rearrangement uses TRBV10-3 and TRBJ2-1, with 8 bases that match TRBD2. The length of the CDR3 is 15 residues. J gave up 9 bases and V 5 bases, and 12 bases lay outside the gene matches. Germline V gives CDR1 ENHRY, CDR2 SYGVKD. The CDR3: CAISSGGLGGPEQFF. Here the CDR3 DNA reads TGTGCCATCAGTAGTGGGGGACTAGGCGGTCCTGAGCAGTTCTTC.

For this clonotype: A much larger clone lies one base from this, so it may be a read error. DNA of the CDR3: TGTGCCAGCGGGAGGGGAACTTCTAACTACGAGCAGTACTTC. Residues: CASGRGTSNYEQYF. The rearrangement links TRBV2 to TRBJ2-7, with 7 nucleotides matching TRBD2. CDR1 is SNHLY, CDR2 FYNNEI, per germline. V shed 8 bases, J shed 3 bases, and the junction held 10 bases outside the gene matches. This CDR3 comprises 14 residues.

This clonotype was observed a handful of times. The rearrangement joins TRBV15 to TRBJ2-7; 7 bases are shared with TRBD1. This CDR3 comprises 13 residues. The trim removed 4 bases at V and 4 bases at J, leaving 4 bases unmatched. The germline V gene has CDR1 LNHNV and CDR2 YYDKDF (reference sequence). The DNA of the CDR3 is TGTGCCACCAGCACCGGGACAGAGTACGAGCAGTACTTC. It is translated as CATSTGTEYEQYF.

The V call is TRBV5-1, the J call TRBJ2-5; 13 nucleotides line up with TRBD2. J lost 5 bases, V lost 3 bases, and 4 bases had no gene match. This CDR3 has 15 amino acids. The germline gives CDR1 SGHRS, CDR2 YFSETQ. The CDR3 is CASSSGLAGAETQYF. The CDR3 nucleotides are TGCGCCAGCAGCTCAGGACTAGCGGGAGCTGAGACCCAGTACTTC.

This clonotype was counted between two and nine times. The genes are TRBV29-1 and TRBJ2-1; D may match TRBD1 or TRBD2 (6 bases each). Trimming took off 7 bases at V and 1 base at J, with 20 bases between the two ends. Per the germline V gene, CDR1 is SQVTM and CDR2 is ANQGSEA. The CDR3 extends over 16 amino acids. The CDR3 DNA reads as TGCAGCGGCCAGGGGTGGTACGCGGGGTCCTACAATGAGCAGTTCTTC. Its protein is CSGQGWYAGSYNEQFF.

The V and J genes are TRBV10-3 and TRBJ2-3; D gene ambiguous. Trimming shortened V by 3 bases and J by 0 bases, and 10 bases separated the two germline ends. Looked up from germline, CDR1 is ENHRY and CDR2 is SYGVKD. The CDR3 length is 15 residues. The CDR3 loop reads CAISDPATSTDTQYF. The CDR3 coding sequence is TGTGCCATCAGTGACCCAGCAACTAGCACAGATACGCAGTATTTT.

V and J are TRBV6-2 or TRBV6-3 and TRBJ1-5; no clear D gene. CDR3 length: 16 residues. CDR1 and CDR2 from the germline V gene are MNHEY and SVGEGT. V shed 5 bases and J shed 0 bases, with 14 bases lying between them. CDR3 in amino acids: CASSRNLDNSNQPQHF. The CDR3 DNA follows: TGTGCCAGCAGTCGCAACTTGGATAATAGCAATCAGCCCCAGCATTTT.

The genes are TRBV7-8 and TRBJ2-5; no definite D call. Trimming pared 4 bases from V and 0 bases from J, leaving 9 bases between. Per germline, CDR1 SGHVS and CDR2 FQNEAQ. The CDR3 consists of 14 residues. The CDR3 DNA sequence: TGTGCCAGCAGCTATACAACTCACCAAGAGACCCAGTACTTC. It is translated as CASSYTTHQETQYF.

This clonotype was found many times. The rearrangement links TRBV2 to TRBJ2-1; 10 bases agree with TRBD2. V shed 8 bases, J shed 7 bases, and the junction held 5 bases outside the gene matches. Germline values: CDR1 SNHLY, CDR2 FYNNEI. The CDR3 loop spans 13 amino acids. As DNA, the CDR3 is TGTGCCAGCGCTCTAGCGGGAGTTAATGAGCAGTTCTTC. This encodes CASALAGVNEQFF.

In this sample, this clonotype turned up many times. In DNA form, the CDR3 reads TGTGCCAGCAGTTTAGCGAGCGGGGCCATTAGCACAGATACGCAGTATTTT. Translating it yields CASSLASGAISTDTQYF. The rearrangement uses TRBV28 and TRBJ2-3; 7 nucleotides agree with TRBD2. The CDR3 spans 17 residues. Germline-derived CDR1 and CDR2 are MDHEN and SYDVKM. The V segment lost 2 bases and the J segment 0 bases; nucleotides outside the gene matches: 8.

This clonotype was observed a few times. The chain joins TRBV7-6 to TRBJ2-5, with 8 bases lining up with TRBD2. J lost 4 bases, V lost 2 bases, and 6 bases had no gene match. CDR1 and CDR2 from the germline V gene are SGHVS and FNYEAQ. The CDR3 has 15 residues. CDR3 protein: CASSLRLALRETQYF. As DNA, the CDR3 is TGTGCCAGCAGCTTACGACTAGCGCTCCGAGAGACCCAGTACTTC. The variable domain in full, with the rest retrieved from reference TRBV7-6 and TRBJ2-5, is GAGVSQSPRYKVTKRGQDVALRCDPISGHVSLYWYRQALGQGPEFLTYFNYEAQQDKSGLPNDRFSAERPEGSISTLTIQRTEQRDSAMYRCASSLRLALRETQYFGPGTRLLVL.

This clonotype was seen many times. The gene calls are TRBV12-3 or TRBV12-4 and TRBJ1-5; 7 bases agree with TRBD1. Losses at the gene ends were 6 bases for V and 3 bases for J; bases not matched to a gene: 8. This CDR3 is 15 amino acids long. The CDR3 DNA is TGTGCCAGCAGAAAAACAGGGGCCTCCAATCAGCCCCAGCATTTT. This translates into CASRKTGASNQPQHF.

The rearrangement uses TRBV20-1 and TRBJ1-6, with no clear D. With 3 bases removed from V and 0 bases from J, the gap between germline ends came to 9 bases. The CDR3 has 15 residues. CDR1 is DFQATT, CDR2 SNEGSKA, per germline (reference sequence). The CDR3 loop is CSASEESSYNSPLHF. DNA for the CDR3: TGCAGTGCTAGCGAGGAGAGCTCCTATAATTCACCCCTCCACTTT.

There are many counts of this clonotype. CDR3 protein: CAWSSTTSGSVREQFF. In DNA form, the CDR3 reads TGTGCCTGGAGTAGCACGACTAGCGGGAGCGTTAGGGAGCAGTTCTTC. The chain combines TRBV30 with TRBJ2-1; 12 bases map to TRBD2. From germline, CDR1 is GTSNPN and CDR2 SVGIG (reference sequence). CDR3 size: 16 residues. V was pared by 2 bases and J by 10 bases, with 12 bases of the junction left unmatched.